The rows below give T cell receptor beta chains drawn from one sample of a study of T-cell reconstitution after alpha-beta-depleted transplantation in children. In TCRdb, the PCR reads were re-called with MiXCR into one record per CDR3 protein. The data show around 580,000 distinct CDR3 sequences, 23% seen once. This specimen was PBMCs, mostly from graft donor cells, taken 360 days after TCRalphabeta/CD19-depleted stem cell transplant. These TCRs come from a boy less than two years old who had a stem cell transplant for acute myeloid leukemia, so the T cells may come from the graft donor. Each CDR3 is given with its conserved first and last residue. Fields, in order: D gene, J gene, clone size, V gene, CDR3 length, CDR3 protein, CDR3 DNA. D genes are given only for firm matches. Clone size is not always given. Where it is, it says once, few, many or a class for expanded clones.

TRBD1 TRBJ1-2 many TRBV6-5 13 CASSRGVGGGYTF TGTGCCAGCAGCAGGGGGGTTGGAGGTGGCTACACCTTC
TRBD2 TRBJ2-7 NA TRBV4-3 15 CASSPIAGGVYEQYF TGCGCCAGCAGCCCCATAGCGGGGGGGGTCTACGAGCAGTACTTC
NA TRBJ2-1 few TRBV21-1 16 CASGTRGQGFYNEQFF TGTGCCAGCGGTACTAGGGGACAAGGCTTTTACAATGAGCAGTTCTTC
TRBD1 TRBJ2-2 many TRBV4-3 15 CASSHGTGGTGELFF TGCGCCAGCAGCCATGGGACAGGGGGAACCGGGGAGCTGTTTTTT
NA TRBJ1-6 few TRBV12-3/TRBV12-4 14 CASTTGLPYSPLHF TGTGCCAGCACCACGGGACTACCCTATTCACCCCTCCACTTT
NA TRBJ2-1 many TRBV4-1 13 CASSQARASEQFF TGCGCCAGCAGCCAAGCTAGAGCTAGCGAGCAGTTCTTC
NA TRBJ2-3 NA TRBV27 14 CASSLAGDRDTQYF TGTGCCAGCAGTTTGGCGGGGGACAGGGATACGCAGTATTTT
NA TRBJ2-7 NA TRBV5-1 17 CASSLDESGTATYEQYF TGCGCCAGCAGCTTGGATGAATCCGGGACGGCTACCTACGAGCAGTACTTC
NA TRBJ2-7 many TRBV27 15 CASSLDQGVGYEQYF TGTGCCAGCAGTCTTGATCAGGGAGTGGGGTACGAGCAGTACTTC
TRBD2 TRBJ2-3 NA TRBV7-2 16 CASRSQLAGATDTQYF TGTGCCAGCAGGTCCCAATTAGCGGGTGCTACAGATACGCAGTATTTT
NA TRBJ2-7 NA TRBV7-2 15 CASSLRLVGTYEQYF TGTGCCAGCAGCTTACGACTAGTAGGCACCTACGAGCAGTACTTC
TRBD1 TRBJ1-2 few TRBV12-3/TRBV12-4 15 CASTIDPSGTGGYTF TGTGCCAGCACCATTGATCCCTCGGGGACAGGGGGCTACACCTTC
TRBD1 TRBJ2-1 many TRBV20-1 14 CSARGQGVRNEQFF TGCAGTGCTAGAGGTCAGGGGGTAAGAAATGAGCAGTTCTTC
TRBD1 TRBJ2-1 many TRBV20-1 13 CSAKAVVDRGQFF TGCAGTGCCAAGGCGGTCGTGGACAGGGGGCAGTTCTTC
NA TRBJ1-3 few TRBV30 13 CAWNRAAGNTIYF TGTGCCTGGAACCGCGCCGCTGGAAACACCATATATTTT
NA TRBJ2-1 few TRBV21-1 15 CASTGTAEPQYEQFF TGTGCCAGCACCGGGACAGCCGAACCCCAATATGAGCAGTTCTTC
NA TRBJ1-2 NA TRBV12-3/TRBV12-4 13 CASSSDRRYGYTF TGTGCCAGCAGTTCTGACAGGCGATATGGCTACACCTTC
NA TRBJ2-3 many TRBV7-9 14 CASSWRQGTDTQYF TGTGCCAGCAGCTGGCGACAGGGCACAGATACGCAGTATTTT
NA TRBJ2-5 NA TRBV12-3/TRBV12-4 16 CASSPTRGGWKETQYF TGTGCCAGCAGTCCAACGAGAGGGGGGTGGAAAGAGACCCAGTACTTC
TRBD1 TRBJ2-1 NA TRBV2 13 CASRGQNNDEQFF TGTGCCAGCAGGGGACAGAATAATGATGAGCAGTTCTTC
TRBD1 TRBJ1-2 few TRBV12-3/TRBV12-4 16 CASSSPGTGARYGYTF TGTGCCAGCAGTTCACCCGGGACAGGGGCGAGGTATGGCTACACCTTC
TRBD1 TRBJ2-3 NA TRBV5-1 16 CASRSLRGPSTDTQYF TGCGCCAGCAGATCCTTAAGGGGGCCTAGCACAGATACGCAGTATTTT
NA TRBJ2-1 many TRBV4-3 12 CASSQAPNEQFF TGCGCCAGCAGCCAAGCCCCCAATGAGCAGTTCTTC
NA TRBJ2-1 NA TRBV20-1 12 CSASHDLDEQFF TGCAGTGCTTCCCATGACCTCGATGAGCAGTTCTTC
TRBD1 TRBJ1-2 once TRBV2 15 CASSELRTGFHGYTF TGTGCCAGCAGTGAACTCCGGACAGGATTTCATGGCTACACCTTC
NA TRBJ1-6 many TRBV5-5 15 CASSLVRGYNSPLHF TGTGCCAGCAGCTTGGTTAGGGGGTACAATTCACCCCTCCACTTT
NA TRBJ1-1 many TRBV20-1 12 CNAKGLNTEAFF TGCAATGCTAAGGGGTTGAACACTGAAGCTTTCTTT
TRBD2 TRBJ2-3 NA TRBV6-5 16 CASSYGVRGGTDTQYF TGTGCCAGCAGTTACGGTGTGCGGGGAGGGACAGATACGCAGTATTTT
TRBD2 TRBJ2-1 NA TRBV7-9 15 CASSRLVGGDNEQFF TGTGCCAGCAGCCGACTAGTGGGAGGGGACAATGAGCAGTTCTTC
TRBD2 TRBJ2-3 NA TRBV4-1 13 CASGLAETDTQYF TGCGCCAGCGGGCTAGCGGAAACAGATACGCAGTATTTT
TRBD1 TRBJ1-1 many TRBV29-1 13 CSVTRGQSTEAFF TGCAGCGTAACCAGGGGGCAGAGCACTGAAGCTTTCTTT
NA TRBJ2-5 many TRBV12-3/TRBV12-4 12 CASSLSEETQYF TGTGCCAGCAGTTTATCTGAGGAGACCCAGTACTTC
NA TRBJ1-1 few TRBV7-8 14 CASSLRTDYTEAFF TGTGCCAGCAGCCTCAGGACAGACTACACTGAAGCTTTCTTT
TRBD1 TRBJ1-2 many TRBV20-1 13 CSGDSEDSEGYTF TGCAGTGGGGACAGCGAGGACTCCGAAGGCTACACCTTC
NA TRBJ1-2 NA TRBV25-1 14 CASSPRGVGYGYTF TGTGCCAGCAGCCCCCGAGGGGTTGGCTATGGCTACACCTTC
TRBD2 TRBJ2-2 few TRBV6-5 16 CASSFSGGATTGELFF TGTGCCAGCAGTTTTAGCGGGGGGGCGACTACCGGGGAGCTGTTTTTT
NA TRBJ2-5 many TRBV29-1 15 CSVEGRVEVGETQYF TGCAGCGTTGAAGGGAGGGTCGAGGTAGGAGAGACCCAGTACTTC
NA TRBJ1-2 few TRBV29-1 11 CSVVQDYGYTF TGCAGCGTTGTCCAAGACTATGGCTACACCTTC
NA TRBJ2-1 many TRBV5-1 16 CASSRKTGFSYNEQFF TGCGCCAGCAGCCGTAAAACAGGTTTTTCCTACAATGAGCAGTTCTTC
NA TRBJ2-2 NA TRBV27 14 CATSSRQSTGELFF TGTGCCACCTCTTCCCGACAGTCCACCGGGGAGCTGTTTTTT
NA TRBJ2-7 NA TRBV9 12 CASSRGGLEQYF TGTGCCAGCAGCAGGGGGGGGCTCGAGCAGTACTTC
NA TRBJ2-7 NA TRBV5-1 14 CASRVGTALYEQYF TGCGCCAGCAGGGTGGGGACCGCCCTATACGAGCAGTACTTC
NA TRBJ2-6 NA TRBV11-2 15 CASSSNPSGANVLTF TGTGCCAGCAGCTCCAACCCCTCTGGGGCCAACGTCCTGACTTTC
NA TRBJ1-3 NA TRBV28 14 CASSLKPAGNTIYF TGTGCCAGCAGTTTAAAGCCGGCTGGAAACACCATATATTTT
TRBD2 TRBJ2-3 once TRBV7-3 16 CASSLSGGGAPDTQYF TGTGCCAGCAGCTTGTCGGGCGGGGGGGCCCCAGATACGCAGTATTTT
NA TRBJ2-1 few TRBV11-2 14 CASSLEGPHNEQFF TGTGCCAGCAGCTTAGAAGGGCCTCACAATGAGCAGTTCTTC
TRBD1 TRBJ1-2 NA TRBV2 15 CASTDRRTGVGGYTF TGTGCCAGCACCGACCGGCGGACAGGGGTGGGCGGCTACACCTTC
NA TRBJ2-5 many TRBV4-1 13 CASSLTQQETQYF TGCGCCAGCAGCCTAACCCAACAAGAGACCCAGTACTTC
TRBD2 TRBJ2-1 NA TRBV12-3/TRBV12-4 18 CASSLGVLAGARLNEQFF TGTGCCAGCAGCCTGGGGGTTTTAGCGGGGGCCCGTCTAAATGAGCAGTTCTTC
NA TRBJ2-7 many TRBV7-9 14 CASSRGPETYEQYF TGTGCCAGCAGCCGCGGACCGGAGACCTACGAGCAGTACTTC
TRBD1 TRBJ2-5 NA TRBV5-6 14 CASSLGDSLKTQYF TGTGCCAGCAGCTTGGGGGACAGTCTCAAGACCCAGTACTTC
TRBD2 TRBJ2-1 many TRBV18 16 CASSPPGTSSSNEQFF TGTGCCAGCTCACCACCCGGGACTAGTTCAAGCAATGAGCAGTTCTTC
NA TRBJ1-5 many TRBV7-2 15 CASSLTSVGNQPQHF TGTGCCAGCAGCTTAACGAGTGTCGGTAATCAGCCCCAGCATTTT
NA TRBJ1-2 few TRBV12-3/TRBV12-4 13 CASSLGDPYGYTF TGTGCCAGCAGTTTAGGGGACCCCTATGGCTACACCTTC
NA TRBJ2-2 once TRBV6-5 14 CASSWQGYTGELFF TGTGCCAGCAGTTGGCAGGGGTACACCGGGGAGCTGTTTTTT
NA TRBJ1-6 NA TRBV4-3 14 CASSQDRAVSPLHF TGCGCCAGCAGCCAAGATCGTGCGGTTTCACCCCTCCACTTT
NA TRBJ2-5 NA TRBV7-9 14 CASSLELSVETQYF TGTGCCAGCAGCTTAGAGTTGTCGGTAGAGACCCAGTACTTC